These 24 T cell receptor beta chains share one sample of origin, sequenced in a study of cytomegalovirus exposure and HLA in healthy donors. The PCR contained 60 Vbeta and 13 Jbeta primers. Some clones are missing from TCRdb's copy, which holds only in-frame ones; the method was immunoSEQ multiplex PCR. The table has about 94,000 clones, over 60% seen once. What was sequenced was PBMCs. Receptor source: a man under 40 in good health and CMV-seronegative.

V gene TRBV2 combines with J gene TRBJ2-7, with a possible D match to TRBD2 (5 bases). The germline gives CDR1 SNHLY, CDR2 FYNNEI. This CDR3 is 14 amino acids long. Trimming pared 6 bases from V and 3 bases from J, leaving 15 bases between. DNA of the CDR3: TGTGCCAGCAGCCCTGACTACTCGATCTACGAGCAGTACTTC. Residues: CASSPDYSIYEQYF.

V gene TRBV14 combines with J gene TRBJ2-1; the D gene is possibly TRBD1 (6 bases). Germline CDR1 reads SGHDN; CDR2 reads FVKESK. V gave up 4 bases and J gave up 7 bases, with 17 bases separating them. This CDR3 comprises 15 residues. This CDR3 reads CASSLRTVLWNEQFF. As DNA, the CDR3 is TGTGCCAGCAGCCTCAGGACAGTTTTATGGAATGAGCAGTTCTTC.

The chain recombines TRBV28 with TRBJ2-3; 9 bases map to TRBD2. V lost 4 bases and J lost 2; bases outside the gene matches: 19. CDR1 is MDHEN, CDR2 SYDVKM, per germline. The CDR3 has 20 amino acids. DNA of the CDR3: TGTGCCAGCAGTTCCGGCCACCTAGGGTACGTAGCGGGAGACACAGATACGCAGTATTTT. Protein: CASSSGHLGYVAGDTDTQYF.

The rearrangement links TRBV5-6 to TRBJ2-3; the match to TRBD2 covers 9 bases. The germline V gene has CDR1 SGHDT and CDR2 YYEEEE. The J segment lost 0 bases and the V segment lost 0 bases, leaving 2 bases of the junction unmatched. The CDR3 consists of 16 residues. The CDR3 DNA is TGTGCCAGCAGCTTGGTAGCGGGGGCGAGCACAGATACGCAGTATTTT. Encoded protein: CASSLVAGASTDTQYF.

This chain joins TRBV6-5 and TRBJ1-1; D is possibly TRBD1 (6 bases). Trimming cost V 4 bases and J 4 bases, with 16 bases left between them. The CDR3 runs to 15 residues. Germline CDR1 is MNHEY and CDR2 is SVGAGI. The CDR3 nucleotides read TGTGCCAGCAGTTTCGAGGGGGGGCACTTCACTGAAGCTTTCTTT. It encodes CASSFEGGHFTEAFF.

This chain links TRBV6-5 with TRBJ2-7; TRBD1 matches at 10 bases. V was clipped by 4 bases and J by 3 bases; unmatched bases: 3. The CDR3 runs 14 residues. The germline CDR1 and CDR2 sequences are MNHEY and SVGAGI. Here the CDR3 reads CASSSGTGDYEQYF. CDR3 bases: TGTGCCAGCAGTTCCGGGACAGGGGACTACGAGCAGTACTTC.

The chain has TRBV5-1 and TRBJ1-5, with a tentative D call TRBD1 (5 bases). CDR1 and CDR2 (germline): SGHRS, YFSETQ. V was pared by 0 bases and J by 2 bases, with 9 bases between. This CDR3 comprises 15 residues. CDR3 in DNA: TGCGCCAGCAGCTTGGACGCGGGGCGCAATCAGCCCCAGCATTTT. As protein: CASSLDAGRNQPQHF.

This clone was recorded only once. The chain is built from TRBV5-4 and TRBJ1-6; D not certain. Germline V gives CDR1 SGHNT, CDR2 YYREEE (reference sequence). The CDR3 runs 14 residues. The ends were cut back, 0 bases at V and 5 bases at J, with 6 bases in the middle. The CDR3, as DNA: TGTGCCAGCAGCTTGGAACAGCATAATTCACCCCTCCACTTT. The encoded protein is CASSLEQHNSPLHF.

This clone was detected only a few times. J is TRBJ1-1 and V is TRBV25-1, with D tentatively TRBD1 (5 bases). This CDR3 comprises 15 residues. Germline V gene sequence: CDR1 MGHDK, CDR2 SYGVNS. V dropped 4 bases and J dropped 3 bases, with 15 bases sitting between them. The CDR3 loop is CASSGSSRAYTEAFF. CDR3 in DNA: TGTGCCAGCAGTGGAAGTTCCAGGGCCTACACTGAAGCTTTCTTT.

Only one count was recorded for this clone. This chain joins TRBV21-1 and TRBJ2-5; the D call in the table, TRBD2, was not verified against the DNA. TRBV21-1 is labeled a pseudogene. This CDR3 is 16 amino acids long. The CDR3 nucleotides are TGTGCCACCTCAAAGTCCCAAGGGGCGGGGGTGGAGACCCAGTACTTC. This encodes CATSKSQGAGVETQYF.

The V and J genes are TRBV27 and TRBJ2-2, with D perhaps matching TRBD2 (6 bases). The CDR3 has 14 amino acids. V shed 3 bases and J shed 5 bases, with 10 bases lying between them. Per the germline V gene, CDR1 is MNHEY and CDR2 is SMNVEV (reference sequence). The CDR3 is CASSFGGLTGELFF. CDR3 bases: TGTGCCAGCAGTTTTGGGGGGTTGACCGGGGAGCTGTTTTTT.

The chain uses TRBV9 and TRBJ2-2; D unclear. The CDR3 has 14 amino acids. Germline CDR1 and CDR2: SGDLS and YYNGEE. The V and J ends lost 1 base and 6 bases respectively, with 10 bases between them. CDR3 in amino acids: CASSVPRISGELFF. The CDR3 DNA is TGTGCCAGCAGCGTACCCAGGATTTCCGGGGAGCTGTTTTTT.

The V gene is TRBV7-8, the J gene TRBJ2-3, with 8 bases identical to TRBD2. The CDR3 has 15 amino acids. Germline lookup yields CDR1 SGHVS and CDR2 FQNEAQ. V gave up 4 bases and J gave up 5 bases; unmatched junction bases: 8. The CDR3 sequence is CASSSLRGGVDTQYF. The CDR3 nucleotides are TGTGCCAGCAGCTCGTTACGGGGGGGTGTAGATACGCAGTATTTT.

J is TRBJ2-5 and V is TRBV25-1; 11 nucleotides agree with TRBD2. The J call may be in error: the DNA end matches TRBJ2-7 better. Germline CDR1 MGHDK, CDR2 SYGVNS. CDR3 size: 15 residues. In DNA form, the CDR3 reads TGTGCCAGCAGTGGCCTTAGCGGGGGGGCCTACGAGCAGTACTTC. Protein sequence: CASSGLSGGAYEQYF.

The gene calls are TRBV4-2 and TRBJ2-1; 11 positions match TRBD2. V lost 4 bases and J lost 0; bases outside the gene matches: 5. This CDR3 contains 17 residues. CDR1 LGHNA and CDR2 YNFKEQ come from the germline V gene. The CDR3 DNA is TGTGCCAGCAGCCCAGGGACTAGCGGAAGCTCCTACAATGAGCAGTTCTTC. Its protein product is CASSPGTSGSSYNEQFF.

This chain joins TRBV5-4 and TRBJ2-1; 12 bases are shared with TRBD2. The CDR3 is made up of 15 amino acids. V lost 4 bases, J lost 4 bases, and 3 bases stayed unmatched. Germline lookup yields CDR1 SGHNT and CDR2 YYREEE (reference sequence). The CDR3 DNA is TGTGCCAGCAGCACACTAGCGGGAGGATACAATGAGCAGTTCTTC. It codes for CASSTLAGGYNEQFF.

The chain employs TRBV5-1 and TRBJ1-1; 9 nucleotides line up with TRBD1. Trimming cost V 4 bases and J 1 base; bases outside gene matches: 2. The germline gives CDR1 SGHRS, CDR2 YFSETQ. This CDR3 has 14 amino acids. Here the CDR3 reads CASSQTGGNTEAFF. DNA of the CDR3: TGCGCCAGCAGCCAGACAGGGGGGAACACTGAAGCTTTCTTT.

The chain couples TRBV19 to TRBJ2-4; 9 bases agree with TRBD1. Germline CDR1 LNHDA, CDR2 SQIVND (reference sequence). The CDR3 extends over 14 amino acids. V shed 5 bases, J shed 8 bases, and the junction held 7 bases outside the gene matches. CDR3: CASSLTGGTDIQYF. For the CDR3, the DNA is TGTGCCAGTAGTCTGACAGGGGGGACGGACATTCAGTACTTC.

V is TRBV5-1 and J is TRBJ1-5; D gene ambiguous. Germline CDR1 is SGHRS and CDR2 is YFSETQ. V was trimmed by 0 bases and J by 5 bases, leaving 12 bases between them. This CDR3 region has 15 residues. The CDR3: CASSLVGRADQPQHF. Here the CDR3 DNA reads TGCGCCAGCAGCTTGGTAGGGAGGGCGGATCAGCCCCAGCATTTT.

The gene calls are TRBV18 and TRBJ2-7; the D gene is possibly TRBD2 (6 bases). Between the trimmed V and J ends, which lost 6 bases and 5 bases, there was a span of 11 bases. Germline values: CDR1 KGHSH, CDR2 LQKENI. The CDR3 has 12 amino acids. CDR3 DNA sequence: TGTGCCAGCTCGCGGGACGGTCACGAGCAGTACTTC. Translated, it gives CASSRDGHEQYF.

The chain links TRBV28 to TRBJ2-7; D gene unclear. The V and J ends lost 5 bases and 0 bases respectively, with 8 bases between them. The CDR3 runs to 13 residues. Germline V gene sequence: CDR1 MDHEN, CDR2 SYDVKM. DNA of the CDR3: TGTGCCAGCAGTCTCTACTACTCCTACGAGCAGTACTTC. It codes for CASSLYYSYEQYF.

This chain links TRBV19 with TRBJ2-7; perhaps TRBD1 as D (6 bases). Trimming pared 5 bases from V and 2 bases from J, leaving 22 bases between. The CDR3 length is 17 residues. Looked up from germline, CDR1 is LNHDA and CDR2 is SQIVND (reference sequence). The CDR3 DNA is TGTGCCAGTAGTCGGACCCCGCTCAGGGGAACCACCTACGAGCAGTACTTC. Amino acid sequence: CASSRTPLRGTTYEQYF.

The rearrangement uses TRBV6-4 and TRBJ2-3; D perhaps matches TRBD2 (7 bases). Germline values: CDR1 MRHNA, CDR2 SNTAGT. The CDR3 consists of 15 residues. V lost 0 bases and J lost 4, with 11 bases in between. The CDR3 sequence: CASSDSLGGPDTQYF. CDR3 nucleotide sequence: TGTGCCAGCAGTGACTCCTTGGGGGGGCCAGATACGCAGTATTTT.

This clone was detected only once. This sequence joins TRBV28 and TRBJ2-5; D might be TRBD1 (5 bases). The CDR3 contains 12 residues. Trimming pared 6 bases from V and 8 bases from J, leaving 13 bases between. Germline V CDR1 and CDR2: MDHEN, SYDVKM. The chain's CDR3 is CASSQDSFTQYF. The CDR3 DNA is TGTGCCAGCAGCCAAGACAGTTTCACCCAGTACTTC.